This T cell receptor beta chain was obtained from a study of neurological immune-mediated disorders. Overall study: There were 34 multiple sclerosis patients. Of these, 31 had relapsing-remitting MS and 3 had secondary progressive MS.

The study, taken as a whole, reports: For the multiple sclerosis repertoire cluster, an association with any clinical or MRI feature was absent. No sharing of CDR3 amino acid sequences was observed among expanded clones across subjects, suggesting private repertoires in all groups.

cDNA was made by 5'RACE with 10-nucleotide random UMIs. TCRdb passed the 5' RACE reads through MiXCR, listing each CDR3 protein once. The top ten hold more than 13% of the sample, which has about 50,000 distinct CDR3 sequences, 2.5% to 3.5% seen once. The germline V gene encodes CDR1 SSHAT and CDR2 FNYEAQ (reference sequence). The CDR3 loop spans 15 amino acids. There are many counts of this clonotype. The antigen is undetermined. One end of the junction fails to match germline, which may point to a read error. This sequence joins TRBV7-7 and TRBJ2-3; 10 positions match TRBD2. This sequence was found in a woman in her forties or fifties with multiple sclerosis. Sequencing was done on a sample of PBMCs. The CDR3 sequence: CASSAASGGTDTQYF. The CDR3 nucleotides are TGTGCTAGCAGCGCTGCTAGCGGGGGTACAGATACGCAGTATTTT.